A single sample gave rise to the 3 T cell receptor beta chains below, sequenced in a study of T-cell reconstitution after alpha-beta-depleted transplantation in children. Preparation of the TCRbeta library was carried out with unique molecular identifiers. Each CDR3 protein is one row after TCRdb ran MiXCR on the PCR reads. The sample gives around 450,000 distinct CDR3 sequences, over 40% of which show up once; 25% to 30% is in the top ten. Material: PBMCs, obtained before TCRalphabeta/CD19-depleted stem cell transplant. These receptors were collected from a girl aged 2-9 years with aplastic anemia, due to receive a stem cell transplant.

The J gene is TRBJ2-1, the V gene TRBV20-1; D is perhaps TRBD1 (7 bases). Deletions cut 4 bases from V and 10 bases from J, with 20 bases between. The CDR3 is 14 amino acids. Germline-derived CDR1 and CDR2 are DFQATT and SNEGSKA (reference sequence). The DNA for the CDR3 is TGCAGTGCTATATTCAGGGGGGCCTTGGGGGAGCAGTTCTTC. This encodes CSAIFRGALGEQFF.

The CDR3 loop is CASSFTGLGNEQFF. CDR3 sequence (DNA): TGTGCCAGCAGTTTCACGGGATTGGGTAATGAGCAGTTCTTC. The chain has TRBV12-3 or TRBV12-4 and TRBJ2-1, with a possible D match to TRBD2 (5 bases). Trimming stripped 3 bases from V and 7 bases from J, with 13 bases between. The CDR3 consists of 14 residues.

This clonotype was counted a few times. The chain uses TRBV18 and TRBJ2-1; D is uncertain. The CDR3 runs to 13 residues. Germline lookup yields CDR1 KGHSH and CDR2 LQKENI. V lost 2 bases and J 4 bases, leaving 6 bases between the germline ends. The CDR3 coding sequence is TGTGCCAGCTCACCAGTAAAATACAATGAGCAGTTCTTC. Translating it yields CASSPVKYNEQFF.